Described below is a single TCR beta chain sequence and its context. The antigen remains undetermined. The data were taken from a study of OX40 agonist ivuxolimab in advanced cancers. Whole-study findings and limits: The study found that CD8+ T cells averaged more expanded clones than CD4+. CD4+ and CD8+ blood T cells expanded clonally by week 6 at 0.1 to 3.0 mg/kg.

V lost 0 bases, J lost 2 bases, and 7 bases lay in between. The germline V gene has CDR1 MNHEY and CDR2 SMNVEV (reference sequence). The CDR3 covers 15 residues. TCRdb keeps only in-frame clones here, not all; method: immunoSEQ multiplex PCR. The table has approximately 55,000 clones, 87% seen once. V and J are TRBV27 and TRBJ1-4; D is ambiguous. The receptor comes from an adult with an advanced solid tumor such as melanoma, head and neck, liver or kidney cancer. The sequenced sample was CD4+ or CD8+ T cells sorted from blood, obtained in a trial of the OX40 agonist ivuxolimab. In nucleotides, the CDR3 is TGTGCCAGCAGTTTATCGAGAGGGACTAATGAAAAACTGTTTTTT. Its protein product is CASSLSRGTNEKLFF. Using reference TRBV27 and TRBJ1-4 for the parts outside the CDR3, the full variable domain is EAQVTQNPRYLITVTGKKLTVTCSQNMNHEYMSWYRQDPGLGLRQIYYSMNVEVTDKGDVPEGYKVSRKEKRNFPLILESPSPNQTSLYFCASSLSRGTNEKLFFGSGTQLSVL.